This entry concerns a single TCR beta chain. This specimen comes from a study of blood T cell repertoires in COVID-19. Across the whole study: Sources were T cells, B-cell-depleted T cells, or PBMCs; the material itself was cDNA or gDNA.

The CDR3 consists of 14 residues. Germline V gene data show CDR1 as MDHEN and CDR2 as SYDVKM. V was pared by 7 bases and J by 7 bases, with 19 bases between. Only in-frame clones appear in the TCRdb table, and some are missing; sequencing was by immunoSEQ multiplex PCR. The data show approximately 45,000 clones, around 87% seen once. This clonotype was obtained from a man aged 35 to 55 with active COVID-19. This chain links TRBV28 with TRBJ1-2; tentatively, D is TRBD1 (5 bases). The sample consisted of peripheral blood. CDR3 amino acids: CASTHQTETLGYTF. The DNA of the CDR3 is TGTGCCAGCACCCATCAGACAGAAACTCTTGGCTACACCTTC.